Sequencing of this T cell receptor (beta chain) was carried out in a study of cytomegalovirus exposure and HLA in healthy donors. Whole-study context: In a later analysis, the 120 or so validation repertoires were reported to have used the same platform as the 600 to 800 first-cohort repertoires. Whole-study findings and limits: Three chains linked to CMV were shown in vitro to be specific for CMV antigens. First-cohort TCR clusters were later found to tend to co-occur in the approximately 120 validation repertoires.

This CDR3 contains 14 residues. Germline CDR1 is MDHEN and CDR2 is SYDVKM. V lost 5 bases to trimming and J lost 8 bases; unmatched junction nucleotides: 11. Some clones are missing from TCRdb's copy, which holds only in-frame ones; the method was immunoSEQ multiplex PCR. This table has 220,000 or so clones, over 80% appearing once. Of note for this clone: Antigen: not known.

The V gene is TRBV28, the J gene TRBJ1-2, with 7 nucleotides matching TRBD1. Sequenced: PBMCs. This clonotype was obtained from a woman aged 18-35 years in good health and CMV-seronegative. The CDR3 sequence: CASSPTDRFGGYTF. The DNA of the CDR3 is TGTGCCAGCAGTCCAACGGACAGGTTCGGGGGCTACACCTTC.